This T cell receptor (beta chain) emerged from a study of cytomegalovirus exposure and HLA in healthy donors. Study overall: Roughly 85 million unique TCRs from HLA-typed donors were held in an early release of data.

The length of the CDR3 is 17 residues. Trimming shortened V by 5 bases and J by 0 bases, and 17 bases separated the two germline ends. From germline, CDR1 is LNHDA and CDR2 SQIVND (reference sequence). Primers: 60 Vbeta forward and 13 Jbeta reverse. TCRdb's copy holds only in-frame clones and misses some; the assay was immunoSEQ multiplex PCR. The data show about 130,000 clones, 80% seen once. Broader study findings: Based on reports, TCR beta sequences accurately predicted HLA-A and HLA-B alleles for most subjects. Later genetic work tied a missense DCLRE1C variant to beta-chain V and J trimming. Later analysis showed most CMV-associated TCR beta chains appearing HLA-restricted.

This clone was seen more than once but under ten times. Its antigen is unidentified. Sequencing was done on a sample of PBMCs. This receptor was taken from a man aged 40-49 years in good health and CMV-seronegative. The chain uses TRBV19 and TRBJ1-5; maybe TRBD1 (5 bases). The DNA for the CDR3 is TGTGCCAGTAGTCCGTTGTGGGGCCCAAATAGCAATCAGCCCCAGCATTTT. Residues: CASSPLWGPNSNQPQHF.